What follows are 25 T cell receptor beta chains derived from one specimen sequenced in a study of identical twins. MiXCR was run by TCRdb on the 5' RACE reads, yielding one entry per CDR3 protein. The repertoire consists of 1.5 million to 2 million distinct CDR3 sequences, with less than 40% occurring once and the leading ten covering more than 0.25%. The material sequenced was cord blood. These receptors all stem from a newborn girl in good health.

CDR3 protein: CASSLVPKVAFF. The CDR3 bases are TGTGCCAGCAGCTTAGTCCCAAAGGTCGCGTTCTTC. The genes are TRBV11-2 and TRBJ2-1; D is unresolved. Trimming removed 1 base from V and 15 bases from J, with 13 bases in between. The CDR3 contains 12 residues. Germline V lookup: CDR1 SGHAT, CDR2 FQNNGV.

The V gene is TRBV4-1, the J gene TRBJ1-1; no firm D call. Trimming pared 4 bases from V and 0 bases from J, leaving 12 bases between. This CDR3 has 15 amino acids. Per the germline V gene, CDR1 is MGHRA and CDR2 is YSYEKL. CDR3 DNA sequence: TGCGCCAGCAGCCCCCGGACGCTGATGAACACTGAAGCTTTCTTT. It is translated as CASSPRTLMNTEAFF.

The chain uses TRBV3-1 and TRBJ2-7; 10 bases align to TRBD2. Germline V gene lookup returns CDR1 LGHDT and CDR2 YNNKEL (reference sequence). The J segment lost 7 bases and the V segment lost 0 bases, leaving 12 bases of the junction unmatched. The CDR3 runs 17 residues. CDR3 loop: CASSQELFSGRANEQYF. DNA of the CDR3: TGTGCCAGCAGCCAAGAATTATTCAGCGGGAGGGCCAATGAGCAGTACTTC.

Points on this clonotype: The junction departs from germline at one end; a sequencing error may be responsible. The chain has TRBV6-5 and TRBJ2-5; D unclear. The CDR3 is made up of 11 amino acids. Germline V lookup: CDR1 MNHEY, CDR2 SVGAGI. The CDR3, as DNA: TGTGCCAGCAGTTACCATTACGAGCAGTGCTTC. Protein product: CASSYHYEQCF.

With respect to this clonotype: Possible read error: a much larger clone is one base away. The chain links TRBV4-2 to TRBJ2-1; D gene ambiguous. CDR3 length: 13 residues. Germline CDR1 reads LGHNA; CDR2 reads YNFKEQ. Between the trimmed V and J ends, which lost 1 base and 13 bases, there was a span of 14 bases. The CDR3, as DNA: TGTGCCAGCAGCCAAGTGATGGTGGAGACCCAGTTCTTC. It specifies CASSQVMVETQFF.

This clonotype was observed a few times. The rearrangement joins TRBV27 to TRBJ2-3; tentative D call: TRBD2 (5 bases). The CDR3 extends over 17 amino acids. V lost 3 bases and J 2 bases, leaving 18 bases between the germline ends. The V gene's germline CDR1 is MNHEY and CDR2 SMNVEV (reference sequence). As DNA, the CDR3 is TGTGCCAGCAGTTTCACCCCCACTAGACTCTTCACAGATACGCAGTATTTT. It encodes CASSFTPTRLFTDTQYF.

The chain couples TRBV28 to TRBJ1-2; D remains unclear. CDR1 is MDHEN, CDR2 SYDVKM, per germline. This CDR3 has 13 amino acids. V was trimmed by 5 bases and J by 8 bases, leaving 15 bases between them. CDR3 sequence (DNA): TGTGCCAGCAGTGCCGAAAACCCTCGCGGCTACACCTTC. Protein sequence: CASSAENPRGYTF.

This chain uses TRBV20-1 with TRBJ2-5; 12 bases map to TRBD2. J was trimmed by 11 bases and V by 0 bases; bases with no gene match: 10. The CDR3 sequence is 15 residues long. Germline CDR1 is DFQATT and CDR2 is SNEGSKA (reference sequence). The CDR3, as DNA: TGCAGTGCTAGAGACTGGACTAGCGGGGACAATGAGCAGTACTTC. Translation: CSARDWTSGDNEQYF.

The chain combines TRBV20-1 with TRBJ2-7; 9 bases map to TRBD1. V shed 3 bases, J shed 4 bases, and the junction held 4 bases outside the gene matches. This CDR3 spans 13 amino acids. Germline CDR1 and CDR2: DFQATT and SNEGSKA (reference sequence). The CDR3 spells CSASRGTGYEQYF. CDR3 in DNA: TGCAGTGCTAGTCGAGGGACAGGGTACGAGCAGTACTTC.

The sample holds a few counts of this clonotype. V gene TRBV2 combines with J gene TRBJ2-7; D call uncertain. Germline V gene lookup returns CDR1 SNHLY and CDR2 FYNNEI. This CDR3 region has 13 residues. The V end was cut by 7 bases, the J end by 0 bases, with 10 bases between. CDR3 nucleotides: TGTGCCAGCATACCTTCTAGCTCCTACGAGCAGTACTTC. Translated: CASIPSSSYEQYF.

The J gene is TRBJ2-4, the V gene TRBV28, with 7 bases aligning to TRBD1. Germline V gives CDR1 MDHEN, CDR2 SYDVKM. The CDR3 is 16 residues long. V lost 7 bases and J lost 1; bases outside the gene matches: 10. CDR3 nucleotide sequence: TGTGCCAGCACCATCCACAGGGGTTCGGCCAAAAACATTCAGTACTTC. As protein: CASTIHRGSAKNIQYF.

The table lists this clonotype with many counts. V is TRBV27 and J is TRBJ2-5; D is possibly TRBD2 (5 bases). The tail of the sequence fits TRBJ2-7 better, so the J call may be wrong. This CDR3 comprises 14 residues. Germline lookup yields CDR1 MNHEY and CDR2 SMNVEV (reference sequence). The CDR3 nucleotides read TGTGCCAGCAGTTTATCGATCGTCGGGGACGAGCAGTACTTC. Translating it yields CASSLSIVGDEQYF.

The genes are TRBV6-1 and TRBJ2-1, with no clear D. V was cut by 4 bases and J by 0 bases, with 13 bases left in between. Germline CDR1 reads MNHNS; CDR2 reads SASEGT. The CDR3 runs to 16 residues. CDR3 bases: TGTGCCAGCAGTGGAGCCCACCGGAGCTCCTACAATGAGCAGTTCTTC. This gives the protein CASSGAHRSSYNEQFF.

The V gene is TRBV21-1, the J gene TRBJ2-3; the D segment call TRBD1 is taken from the table without a DNA check. TRBV21-1 is an annotated pseudogene. The CDR3 is 15 residues long. In DNA form, the CDR3 reads TGTGCCAGCAGCAAAGCCGGGGCCTACACAGATACGCAGTATTTT. Translation gives CASSKAGAYTDTQYF.

The genes are TRBV24-1 and TRBJ2-7, with D tentatively TRBD1 or TRBD2 (5 bases each). The V end was cut by 4 bases, the J end by 7 bases, with 22 bases between. The CDR3 length is 16 residues. Germline V gives CDR1 KGHDR, CDR2 SFDVKD. CDR3 in DNA: TGTGCCACCAGTGACCGCACCGGGACCACTCGGAATGAGCAGTACTTC. Translating gives CATSDRTGTTRNEQYF.

This chain connects TRBV7-8 to TRBJ1-2; 8 nucleotides match TRBD1. After removal of 5 bases from V and 3 bases from J, the junction contained 11 bases not matched to a gene. The germline V gene encodes CDR1 SGHVS and CDR2 FQNEAQ. The CDR3 consists of 16 residues. The CDR3 spells CASSPRTGPKDYGYTF. The DNA of the CDR3 is TGTGCCAGCAGCCCCCGGACAGGGCCTAAGGACTATGGCTACACCTTC.

The rearrangement joins TRBV20-1 to TRBJ2-7, with TRBD1 matching over 8 bases. This CDR3 has 16 residues. Germline values: CDR1 DFQATT, CDR2 SNEGSKA (reference sequence). V trimming: 3 bases; J trimming: 1 base; junction bases outside the gene matches: 11. The CDR3 DNA follows: TGCAGTGCTAGGGGGGACAGGTTTAGGGGGTCCTACGAGCAGTACTTC. Translating it yields CSARGDRFRGSYEQYF.

In its sample, this clonotype was seen a few times. J is TRBJ2-7 and V is TRBV10-3; possibly TRBD1 for D (5 bases). The CDR3 runs to 16 residues. CDR1 ENHRY and CDR2 SYGVKD come from the germline V gene. Trimming left V 0 bases short and J 2 bases short, with 14 bases between. CDR3 sequence (DNA): TGTGCCATCAGTGAGTCTGGCAGGGCCCAAGCCTACGAGCAGTACTTC. Its protein is CAISESGRAQAYEQYF.

This clonotype was recorded a few times. The chain combines TRBV9 with TRBJ2-1; 14 nucleotides align to TRBD2. Germline trimming cut 3 bases from V and 1 base from J; bases unmatched to any gene: 9. The CDR3 is 19 residues long. Germline V gene sequence: CDR1 SGDLS, CDR2 YYNGEE. For the CDR3, the DNA is TGTGCCAGCAGCGCCCCCGGGACTAGCGGGAGTCGGTCCTACAATGAGCAGTTCTTC. Its translation is CASSAPGTSGSRSYNEQFF.

The rearrangement joins TRBV5-1 to TRBJ2-2; tentatively, D is TRBD1 (6 bases). The V gene's germline CDR1 is SGHRS and CDR2 YFSETQ. Trimming removed 0 bases from V and 3 bases from J, with 9 bases in between. The CDR3 loop spans 15 amino acids. As DNA, the CDR3 is TGCGCCAGCAGCTTGGACTCAGGGGACACCGGGGAGCTGTTTTTT. Its protein is CASSLDSGDTGELFF.

This clonotype was seen just once. A much larger clone is a single base away; this may be a read error. The chain combines TRBV25-1 with TRBJ2-5; 7 bases fit TRBD1. The J call is in doubt because the DNA end fits TRBJ2-1 better. There are 19 residues in the CDR3. The germline V gene encodes CDR1 MGHDK and CDR2 SYGVNS. CDR3 coding DNA: TGTGCCAGCAGTGAAGAAGGAACAGGGGATGGAGGAAACCAAGAGACCCAGTTCTTC. Its translation is CASSEEGTGDGGNQETQFF.

This clonotype was found a few times. The chain recombines TRBV28 with TRBJ2-1; D not resolved. Germline CDR1 and CDR2: MDHEN and SYDVKM. The V end was cut by 2 bases, the J end by 4 bases, with 9 bases between. The CDR3 length is 14 residues. CDR3 DNA: TGTGCCAGCAGTTTAAGGATACTATACAATGAGCAGTTCTTC. Translating it yields CASSLRILYNEQFF.

This clonotype occurred a few times. This rearrangement joins TRBV7-6 to TRBJ2-1, with no clear D. The germline CDR1 and CDR2 sequences are SGHVS and FNYEAQ. V was shortened by 1 base and J by 0 bases, with 13 bases between the two germline ends. This CDR3 spans 17 amino acids. The CDR3 reads CASSLGERPTSYNEQFF. For the CDR3, the DNA is TGTGCCAGCAGCTTAGGAGAGCGACCGACCTCCTACAATGAGCAGTTCTTC.

This rearrangement joins TRBV20-1 to TRBJ1-5, with unresolved D. V was cut by 5 bases and J by 7 bases, with 15 bases left in between. The CDR3 is 13 residues long. From germline, CDR1 is DFQATT and CDR2 SNEGSKA (reference sequence). CDR3 nucleotide sequence: TGCAGTGCTCCGCAAGGAGGGTCCCAGCCCCAGCATTTT. Translated: CSAPQGGSQPQHF.

The chain employs TRBV11-2 and TRBJ2-2; D possibly corresponds to TRBD2 (7 bases). The length of the CDR3 is 16 residues. Trimming removed 5 bases from V and 3 bases from J, with 16 bases in between. Germline CDR1 SGHAT, CDR2 FQNNGV. In DNA form, the CDR3 reads TGTGCCAGCAGCCTAGGGGGGGACACCTACACCGGGGAGCTGTTTTTT. Its protein product is CASSLGGDTYTGELFF.